This T cell receptor beta chain originates from a study of CD8 T cells in ankylosing spondylitis (dated by TCRdb to the late 2010s). General notes on the study: The study set out to find disease-linked TCR variants by profiling T cell receptor beta repertoires in ankylosing spondylitis patients and healthy donors. The full study cohort comprised 20 to 25 ankylosing spondylitis patients and some 100 healthy donors. Peripheral blood was sampled, and synovial fluid was also collected from ankylosing spondylitis patients.

Sequencer: Illumina HiSeq 2500. TCR beta libraries were prepared by quantitative 5'-RACE with molecular barcodes. Per the original workflow: To identify disease-linked TCR variants, a new computational method was used, one built on a probabilistic model of VDJ rearrangement. Clones were called with MiXCR by TCRdb after fastp trimmed the public reads at Q25, and only in-frame beta chains were retained. Rows with a matching CDR3 protein are joined into one entry that keeps the most common DNA and genes. The V and J calls and clone size come from TCRdb's table, not from the authors' own analysis. For this sample there are approximately 340,000 distinct CDR3 sequences; about 15% appear just once. The ten largest account for around 1% of the sample. Beyond this particular receptor, the publication reports: A CD8+ phenotype was shown by the disease-linked clones, which were found at relatively low frequencies in peripheral blood. A TCR beta motif of fewer than 10 highly homologous amino acid variants appeared characteristic of blood from ankylosing spondylitis patients. According to the report, matched synovial fluid samples from ankylosing spondylitis patients were significantly enriched for the disease-linked clones. Some of the motif variants had been reported before in the synovial fluid and blood of reactive arthritis patients, a finding that suggests common disease-initiation mechanisms.

Comment on this clonotype: Its antigen has not been determined. At one boundary the junction diverges from the germline segment, which might be a read error.

The sample consisted of blood, either unsorted or a sorted T cell fraction (not recorded which). The receptor's source is a male donor with ankylosing spondylitis or in good health (not recorded which).

The nucleotide sequence is given as TGTGCCAACCGGGACGCGGGAAACACCGGGGAGCTATTTTTT. It is translated as CANRDAGNTGELFF. The chain employs TRBV30 and TRBJ2-2; a tentative D match to TRBD2 spans 6 bases. From the cysteine through the phenylalanine, the CDR3 covers 14 amino acids. CDR3 DNA only is kept here, 42 bases in frame from base 1. CDR1 and CDR2 (GTSNPN, SVGIG) derive from the germline V gene (reference sequence). Extended through the reference TRBV30 and TRBJ2-2 proteins, this CDR3 yields the full variable domain: SQTIHQWPATLVQPVGSPLSLECTVEGTSNPNLYWYRQAAGRGLQLLFYSVGIGQISSEVPQNLSASRPQDRQFILSSKKLLLSDSGFYLCANRDAGNTGELFFGEGSRLTVL.